The subject of this entry is one T cell receptor (beta chain). Its antigen remains unknown. The source of the sample is a study of vaccination effects on CD4 cells after COVID-19. Before sequencing took place, the ViraFEST assay used viral peptide pools to expand antigen-specific CD4+ T cells. Isolating CD4+ T cells followed 9 to 10 days of culture. No vaccinee had earlier SARS-CoV-2 infection, and nucleocapsid antibodies were negative. Both day 3 and day 7 saw half the medium replaced with IL-2 medium. The CDR3 runs to 14 residues. Germline CDR1 is MNHEY and CDR2 is SVGAGI. Deletions cut 4 bases from V and 3 bases from J, with 10 bases between. Study-wide results and limits: Late in the post-vaccination period, infection-induced and vaccine-induced clones underwent marked clonal contraction. The study enrolled few convalescent patients and sampled no early post-infection timepoints.

Data came from immunoSEQ multiplex PCR; TCRdb stores just in-frame clones and leaves some out. Found here are about 20,000 clones, around 76% of them singletons; the top ten hold about 8.9%. V gene TRBV6-5 combines with J gene TRBJ1-3; no clear D. The TCR was taken from a human donor who received a COVID-19 vaccine. This sample comprised CD4+ T cells from PBMCs cultured with HCoV-NL63 spike peptides, obtained before COVID-19 vaccination. DNA of the CDR3: TGTGCCAGCAGTTCCCGGGAGCTTGGAAACACCATATATTTT. This gives the protein CASSSRELGNTIYF.